The 14 T cell receptor beta chains below come from one sample, sequenced in a study of T-cell reconstitution after alpha-beta-depleted transplantation in children. As it was prepared, the TCRbeta library received unique molecular identifiers. TCRdb reprocessed the PCR reads with MiXCR, giving one entry per CDR3 protein. The repertoire holds around 200,000 distinct CDR3 sequences, with over 5.5% as singletons. The specimen comprised PBMCs from the stem cell graft donor, sampled from the stem cell graft. These receptors came from a human donor who donated a stem cell graft to a child with Wiskott-Aldrich syndrome.

In this sample, this clonotype turned up many times. The rearrangement uses TRBV4-1 and TRBJ2-1; D may match TRBD1 or TRBD2 (6 bases each). The germline CDR1 and CDR2 sequences are MGHRA and YSYEKL. The V and J ends lost 1 base and 10 bases respectively, with 17 bases between them. This CDR3 contains 15 residues. The CDR3 coding sequence is TGCGCCAGCAGCCAAGTGTTCGAGGGGGGACTCGAGCAGTTCTTC. Translating it yields CASSQVFEGGLEQFF.

V usage is TRBV7-8 and J usage is TRBJ2-1; D remains unclear. Trimming took off 2 bases at V and 8 bases at J, with 7 bases between the two ends. CDR1 is SGHVS and CDR2 is FQNEAQ in the germline V gene. This CDR3 has 12 residues. CDR3 protein: CASSLRWDEQFF. The CDR3 region has the DNA TGTGCCAGCAGCTTAAGGTGGGATGAGCAGTTCTTC.

This clonotype was picked up many times. The chain couples TRBV12-3 or TRBV12-4 to TRBJ2-3, with 7 bases identical to TRBD2. V trimming: 6 bases; J trimming: 2 bases; junction bases outside the gene matches: 11. The CDR3 sequence is 16 residues long. CDR3 protein: CASREGVAGVTDTQYF. CDR3 coding DNA: TGTGCCAGCAGGGAAGGGGTAGCGGGTGTCACAGATACGCAGTATTTT.

This clonotype has at least ten counts. This chain joins TRBV4-2 and TRBJ2-3; the match to TRBD1 covers 7 bases. Germline loops: CDR1 LGHNA, CDR2 YNFKEQ. This CDR3 contains 20 residues. The V segment lost 0 bases and the J segment 2 bases; nucleotides outside the gene matches: 17. Written as DNA, the CDR3 is TGTGCCAGCAGCCAAGAGTTAAACGCGGCAGGGGGATGGTTCACAGATACGCAGTATTTT. Amino acid sequence: CASSQELNAAGGWFTDTQYF.

This chain connects TRBV27 to TRBJ2-1; unclear D gene. Germline V gene lookup returns CDR1 MNHEY and CDR2 SMNVEV (reference sequence). The CDR3 totals 16 residues. V gave up 6 bases and J gave up 0 bases, with 15 bases separating them. The CDR3 coding sequence is TGTGCCAGCAGATGGGCCACGACGAACTCCTACAATGAGCAGTTCTTC. This sequence encodes CASRWATTNSYNEQFF.

This clonotype was picked up many times. The CDR3 region is CASKTSGLPETQYF. The CDR3 nucleotides are TGTGCCAGTAAAACTTCGGGACTCCCCGAGACCCAGTACTTC. The chain links TRBV27 to TRBJ2-5, with D possibly being TRBD2 (6 bases). V shed 9 bases and J shed 5 bases, with 19 bases lying between them. The CDR3 is made up of 14 amino acids. CDR1 and CDR2 (germline): MNHEY, SMNVEV (reference sequence).

This clonotype occurred many times. The chain uses TRBV20-1 and TRBJ2-1; 13 positions agree with TRBD2. CDR1 DFQATT and CDR2 SNEGSKA come from the germline V gene (reference sequence). The trim removed 6 bases at V and 10 bases at J, leaving 9 bases unmatched. This CDR3 contains 14 residues. The CDR3 DNA reads TGCAGTGCCACGGGACTAGCGGGGATCCAGGAGCAGTTCTTC. Amino acids: CSATGLAGIQEQFF.

This chain joins TRBV5-1 and TRBJ1-6; no definite D call. V lost 0 bases, J lost 13 bases, and 17 bases lay in between. Germline CDR1 and CDR2: SGHRS and YFSETQ. The CDR3 is made up of 15 amino acids. This CDR3 reads CASSLGRDGSIPLHF. The CDR3 nucleotides are TGCGCCAGCAGCTTGGGGCGAGACGGGTCTATCCCCCTCCACTTT.

This clonotype was counted at least ten times. This chain joins TRBV15 and TRBJ2-1, with 7 bases fitting TRBD1. Germline lookup yields CDR1 LNHNV and CDR2 YYDKDF (reference sequence). CDR3 length equals 16 residues. The ends lost 3 bases at V and 6 bases at J; junction bases unmatched: 11. The CDR3 protein is CATSSPRDRVGNEQFF. CDR3 nucleotide sequence: TGTGCCACCAGCAGCCCCCGGGACAGAGTTGGCAATGAGCAGTTCTTC.

The J gene is TRBJ2-7, the V gene TRBV19; 7 bases are shared with TRBD1. Looked up from germline, CDR1 is LNHDA and CDR2 is SQIVND (reference sequence). After removal of 5 bases from V and 0 bases from J, the junction contained 7 bases not matched to a gene. The CDR3 is made up of 15 amino acids. The CDR3 DNA sequence: TGTGCCAGTAGTCTTGGGACAGTCTTCTCCTACGAGCAGTACTTC. It is translated as CASSLGTVFSYEQYF.

This clonotype was detected ten times or more. V and J are TRBV20-1 and TRBJ1-6; 7 bases are shared with TRBD1. CDR1 and CDR2 from the germline V gene are DFQATT and SNEGSKA (reference sequence). V shed 2 bases and J 3 bases; nucleotides not matched to a gene: 1. The CDR3 spans 14 residues. CDR3 DNA sequence: TGCAGTGCTAGAAACAGGGGCTATAATTCACCCCTCCACTTT. It is translated as CSARNRGYNSPLHF.

This clonotype has just a few counts. This chain links TRBV20-1 with TRBJ1-2; D possibly corresponds to TRBD1 (6 bases). Germline lookup yields CDR1 DFQATT and CDR2 SNEGSKA (reference sequence). The CDR3 runs 13 residues. Trimming shortened V by 6 bases and J by 6 bases, and 17 bases separated the two germline ends. The CDR3 loop is CSAALGTLHGYTF. CDR3 bases: TGCAGTGCAGCCTTGGGGACATTACATGGCTACACCTTC.

CDR3 DNA sequence: TGTGCCAGCGGCAGGGCCCACGAGCAGTACTTC. Protein sequence: CASGRAHEQYF. This chain joins TRBV28 and TRBJ2-7; tentatively, D is TRBD1 (5 bases). The CDR3 is made up of 11 amino acids. Germline lookup yields CDR1 MDHEN and CDR2 SYDVKM. V lost 8 bases and J 5 bases, leaving 10 bases between the germline ends. The variable domain in full, completed from reference TRBV28 and TRBJ2-7, reads DVKVTQSSRYLVKRTGEKVFLECVQDMDHENMFWYRQDPGLGLRLIYFSYDVKMKEKGDIPEGYSVSREKKERFSLILESASTNQTSMYLCASGRAHEQYFGPGTRLTVT.

This clonotype was counted many times. The chain links TRBV5-6 to TRBJ2-3; D unresolved. Trimming took off 2 bases at V and 0 bases at J, with 4 bases between the two ends. In germline, CDR1 is SGHDT, CDR2 YYEEEE. The CDR3 is 13 residues long. The CDR3 protein is CASSLRSTDTQYF. In DNA, the CDR3 is TGTGCCAGCAGCTTACGTAGCACAGATACGCAGTATTTT.